These 12 T cell receptor beta chains were sequenced from one sample in a study of cytomegalovirus exposure and HLA in healthy donors. The PCR employed 60 Vbeta primers together with 13 Jbeta primers. This table comes from immunoSEQ multiplex PCR, and its TCRdb copy is limited to in-frame clones, with some not included. The sample lists about 160,000 clones, about 76% occurring once. Sample: PBMCs. The receptor source for this set is a female donor in good health and CMV-seronegative.

The V gene is TRBV5-1, the J gene TRBJ1-5; 7 positions match TRBD1. The CDR3 totals 15 residues. J gave up 2 bases and V 0 bases, and 2 bases lay outside the gene matches. Germline CDR1 is SGHRS and CDR2 is YFSETQ. DNA for the CDR3: TGCGCCAGCAGCTTGGTCACAGGGGGCAATCAGCCCCAGCATTTT. Protein sequence: CASSLVTGGNQPQHF.

This sequence joins TRBV7-2 and TRBJ1-5; D unclear. Germline V CDR1 and CDR2: SGHTA, FQGNSA. Trimming stripped 5 bases from V and 7 bases from J, with 9 bases between. CDR3 length equals 12 residues. The CDR3, as DNA: TGTGCCAGCAGCGTCTCGGGACAGCCCCAGCATTTT. Translation: CASSVSGQPQHF.

J is TRBJ2-3 and V is TRBV7-6; TRBD2 might be the D (6 bases). The germline gives CDR1 SGHVS, CDR2 FNYEAQ. V dropped 3 bases and J dropped 2 bases, with 18 bases sitting between them. This CDR3 spans 17 amino acids. CDR3 bases: TGTGCCAGCAGCTTTTTTGCGCTGGGGGGTCTCACAGATACGCAGTATTTT. Its translation: CASSFFALGGLTDTQYF.

CDR3 sequence: CASTPPYTNTEAFF. DNA of the CDR3: TGCGCCAGCACTCCCCCTTACACGAACACTGAAGCTTTCTTT. V gene TRBV23-1 combines with J gene TRBJ1-1; D ambiguous. TRBV23-1 is designated an ORF whose function remains uncertain. V gave up 7 bases and J gave up 1 base, with 13 bases separating them. The CDR3 is 14 amino acids.

This chain uses TRBV7-9 with TRBJ1-5, with 8 bases identical to TRBD1. Trimming took 5 bases from V and 0 from J; bases not matched to a gene: 6. The CDR3 contains 16 residues. Looked up from germline, CDR1 is SEHNR and CDR2 is FQNEAQ (reference sequence). CDR3 loop: CASSLGTGLSNQPQHF. CDR3 DNA sequence: TGTGCCAGCAGCCTGGGGACAGGACTTAGCAATCAGCCCCAGCATTTT.

The table lists this clone with a few counts. The J gene is TRBJ2-2, the V gene TRBV9; possible D gene TRBD2, 6 bases. Trimming cost V 0 bases and J 3 bases, with 12 bases left between them. CDR3 length: 16 residues. CDR1 is SGDLS, CDR2 YYNGEE, per germline. The CDR3 DNA reads as TGTGCCAGCAGCGTAGTAGGTAGCGGTCACACCGGGGAGCTGTTTTTT. Amino acid sequence: CASSVVGSGHTGELFF.

V gene TRBV14 combines with J gene TRBJ1-2, with TRBD1 as a possible D gene (6 bases). The CDR3 spans 14 residues. The germline V gene has CDR1 SGHDN and CDR2 FVKESK. Trimming left V 3 bases short and J 8 bases short, with 16 bases between. CDR3 in DNA: TGTGCCAGCAGCCACCGAGGACAGACAACAGGCTACACCTTC. Translated: CASSHRGQTTGYTF.

V gene TRBV25-1 combines with J gene TRBJ1-1; perhaps TRBD1 as D (5 bases). This CDR3 contains 15 residues. Germline V gene lookup returns CDR1 MGHDK and CDR2 SYGVNS. The ends were cut back, 5 bases at V and 1 base at J, with 14 bases in the middle. The CDR3 protein is CASSPSTASNTEAFF. The CDR3 bases are TGTGCCAGCAGTCCCTCGACAGCCTCGAACACTGAAGCTTTCTTT.

In DNA, the CDR3 is TGCAGCGCAGAGGGGACAGGCTATGGCTACACCTTC. Translated, it gives CSAEGTGYGYTF. This chain uses TRBV29-1 with TRBJ1-2; 8 bases fit TRBD1. This CDR3 has 12 amino acids. Germline V gene data show CDR1 as SQVTM and CDR2 as ANQGSEA. Trimming removed 7 bases from V and 4 bases from J; junction bases left unmatched: 5.

J is TRBJ1-2 and V is TRBV11-2, with 9 bases matching TRBD1. V trimming: 4 bases; J trimming: 8 bases; junction bases outside the gene matches: 11. Per germline, CDR1 SGHAT and CDR2 FQNNGV. The length of the CDR3 is 15 residues. The CDR3 nucleotides are TGTGCCAGCAGCTGGACCCCGGGACAGGGTTTAGGCTACACCTTC. Amino acids: CASSWTPGQGLGYTF.

This sequence joins TRBV6-6 and TRBJ2-2; D unclear. Germline V gene lookup returns CDR1 MNHNY and CDR2 SVGAGI (reference sequence). The CDR3 runs to 15 residues. V lost 5 bases to trimming and J lost 0 bases, with 10 bases between them. CDR3 nucleotide sequence: TGTGCCAGCAGTCCAACAGTGTCGAACACCGGGGAGCTGTTTTTT. Protein: CASSPTVSNTGELFF.

This clone was found a few times. The CDR3 bases are TGCGCCAGCAGCCAAGAATCGACTAGCTCCTACAATGAGCAGTTCTTC. It is translated as CASSQESTSSYNEQFF. This chain joins TRBV4-1 and TRBJ2-1, with TRBD2 as a possible D gene (6 bases). Per the germline V gene, CDR1 is MGHRA and CDR2 is YSYEKL. The germline V and J ends were trimmed by 0 bases and 0 bases, with 9 bases remaining between them. The CDR3 length is 16 residues.